The text below deals with one T cell receptor beta chain. It lacks a known antigen. No base quality values were provided; no much bigger clone lies one nucleotide off. The trial excluded patients who had a history of autoimmune disease or who were on systemic immunosuppression. Peripheral blood for TCR sequencing was drawn from every dose cohort at baseline, at cycle 4 day 1 and at cycle 7 day 1. The samples were taken from a phase I, first-in-human, multicenter, open-label dose-escalation trial of ivuxolimab. The trial enrolled adults with locally advanced or metastatic head and neck squamous cell, hepatocellular, melanoma or renal cell carcinoma. Before TCR sequencing, CD4+ T cells and CD8+ T cells were sorted from peripheral blood as separate populations. The entry originates in a study of OX40 agonist ivuxolimab in advanced cancers. Turning to the overall study: Ivuxolimab was an agonistic, fully human IgG2 monoclonal antibody directed against OX40 (CD134), a costimulatory receptor. Intravenous ivuxolimab was administered to patients every 2 weeks at six dose levels: 0.01, 0.1, 0.3, 1.5, 3 and 10 mg/kg. A male proportion of roughly 80% and a mean age of approximately 61 years, ranging from about 20 to 80, were recorded for the dose-escalation cohort. Among the roughly 54 dose-escalation patients, about 19 had hepatocellular carcinoma, 15 melanoma, 9 renal cell carcinoma and 9 head and neck cancer. Three dose-escalation patients achieved partial responses, one with hepatocellular carcinoma and two with cutaneous melanoma. Patients were allowed to have had prior anti-PD-1, anti-PD-L1 or anti-CTLA-4 therapy, and more than 30% of the dose-escalation patients had previously received checkpoint inhibitors. Peripheral TCRbeta sequencing was intended to test whether TCR sequence diversity was altered and clonal T-cell expansion was caused by ivuxolimab. The paper reports the monotherapy dose-escalation portion (N of about 52 patients) of the phase I ivuxolimab trial.

Including the terminal cysteine and phenylalanine, the CDR3 comprises 19 residues. Just the 57-base CDR3 DNA is kept, in frame starting at base 1. Here V drops 4 bases and J drops 0 bases, and the junction holds 15 bases not matched to any gene. CDR1 and CDR2 are read off the germline V gene as MGHRA and YSYEKL. To sequence the TCRbeta CDR3 region, genomic DNA was isolated from the sorted cells. The immunoSEQ Assay was used for sequencing of TCRbeta CDR3 regions. The clones in this table, taken by TCRdb from immuneACCESS, are in-frame only. Not every clone is retained; where verified, under half of the shortfall comes from an unresolved V gene, and the cause of the rest is unknown. The sample includes 90,000 or so clones, with roughly nine tenths observed a single time. Roughly 0.33% of the sample goes to the ten largest clones. The full study reports these points: On average, CD8+ T cells showed more expanded clones than CD4+ T cells after ivuxolimab. Low levels of normalized T-cell clonal expansion were also seen in some nonresponding patients. In the 0.1-3.0 mg/kg groups, partial responders had among the lowest normalized peripheral clonal expansion, particularly in CD8+ T cells. Clonal expansion of both CD4+ and CD8+ blood T cells was observed from baseline to week 6 at doses 0.1 to 3.0 mg/kg. The antigen specificity of the peripheral T cells that underwent clonal expansion was not determined.

The origin of this receptor is an adult with an advanced solid tumor such as melanoma, head and neck, liver or kidney cancer. The chain is assembled from TRBV4-1 and TRBJ1-5; 7 of the junction bases match TRBD1. Sequencing used CD4+ or CD8+ T cells sorted from blood, obtained in a trial of the OX40 agonist ivuxolimab. This receptor has the CDR3 CASSLRWTGEIHSNQPQHF. The nucleotide sequence is TGCGCCAGCAGCCTTCGTTGGACAGGCGAGATTCATAGCAATCAGCCCCAGCATTTT.